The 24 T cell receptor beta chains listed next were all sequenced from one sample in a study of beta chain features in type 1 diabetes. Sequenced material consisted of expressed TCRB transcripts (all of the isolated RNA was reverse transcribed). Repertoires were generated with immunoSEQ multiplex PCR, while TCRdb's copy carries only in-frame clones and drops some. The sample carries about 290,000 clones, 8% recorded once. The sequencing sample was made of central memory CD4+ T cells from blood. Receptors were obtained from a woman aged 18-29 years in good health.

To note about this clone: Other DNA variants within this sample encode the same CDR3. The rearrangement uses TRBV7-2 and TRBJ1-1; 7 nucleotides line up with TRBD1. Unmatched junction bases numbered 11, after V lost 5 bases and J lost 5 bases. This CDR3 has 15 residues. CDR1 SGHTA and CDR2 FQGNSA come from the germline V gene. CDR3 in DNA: TGTGCCAGCAGCCCTCGTCCAGGGGGTGGAACTGAAGCTTTCTTT. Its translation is CASSPRPGGGTEAFF.

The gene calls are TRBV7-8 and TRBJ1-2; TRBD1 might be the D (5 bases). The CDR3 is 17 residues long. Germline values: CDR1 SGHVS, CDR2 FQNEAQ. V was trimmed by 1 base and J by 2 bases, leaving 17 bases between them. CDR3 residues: CASSLGFSGTMNYGYTF. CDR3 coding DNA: TGTGCCAGCAGCTTAGGATTTTCAGGGACCATGAACTATGGCTACACCTTC.

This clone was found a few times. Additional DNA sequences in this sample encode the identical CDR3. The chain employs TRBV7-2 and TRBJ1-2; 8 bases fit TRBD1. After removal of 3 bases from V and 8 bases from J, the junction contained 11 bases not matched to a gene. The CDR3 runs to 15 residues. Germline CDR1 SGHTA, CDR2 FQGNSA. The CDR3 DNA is TGTGCCAGCAGCTTGAGACAGGGGACAACTTACGGCTACACCTTC. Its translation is CASSLRQGTTYGYTF. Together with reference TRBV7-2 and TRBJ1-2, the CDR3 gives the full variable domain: GAGVSQSPSNKVTEKGKDVELRCDPISGHTALYWYRQSLGQGLEFLIYFQGNSAPDKSGLPSDRFSAERTGGSVSTLTIQRTQQEDSAVYLCASSLRQGTTYGYTFGSGTRLTVV.

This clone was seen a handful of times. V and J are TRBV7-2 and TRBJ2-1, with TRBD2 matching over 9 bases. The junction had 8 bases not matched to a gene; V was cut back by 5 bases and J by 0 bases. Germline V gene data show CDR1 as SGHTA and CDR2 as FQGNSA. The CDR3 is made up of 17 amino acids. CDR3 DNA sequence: TGTGCCAGCAGCAAACGGGGTAGCGGGAGCTCCTACAATGAGCAGTTCTTC. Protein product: CASSKRGSGSSYNEQFF.

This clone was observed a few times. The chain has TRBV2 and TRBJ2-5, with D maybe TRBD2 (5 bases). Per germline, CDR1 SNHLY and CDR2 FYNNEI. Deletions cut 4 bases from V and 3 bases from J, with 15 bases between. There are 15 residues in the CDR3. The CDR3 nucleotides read TGTGCCAGCAGTGGGGCAGCGGCAAGAAAAGAGACCCAGTACTTC. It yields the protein CASSGAAARKETQYF. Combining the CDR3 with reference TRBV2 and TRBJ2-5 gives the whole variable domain EPEVTQTPSHQVTQMGQEVILRCVPISNHLYFYWYRQILGQKVEFLVSFYNNEISEKSEIFDDQFSVERPDGSNFTLKIRSTKLEDSAMYFCASSGAAARKETQYFGPGTRLLVL.

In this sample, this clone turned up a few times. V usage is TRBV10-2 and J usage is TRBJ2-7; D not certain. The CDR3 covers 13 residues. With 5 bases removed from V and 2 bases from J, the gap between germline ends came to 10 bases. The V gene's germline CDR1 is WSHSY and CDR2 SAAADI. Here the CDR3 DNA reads TGCGCCAGCAGTTTCGGACGGACCTACGAGCAGTACGTC. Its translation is CASSFGRTYEQYV.

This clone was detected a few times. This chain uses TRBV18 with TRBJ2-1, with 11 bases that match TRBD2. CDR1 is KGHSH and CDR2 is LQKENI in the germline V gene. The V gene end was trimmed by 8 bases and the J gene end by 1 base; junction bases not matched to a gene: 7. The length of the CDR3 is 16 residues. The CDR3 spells CASRVLAGASYNEQFF. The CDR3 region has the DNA TGTGCCAGCAGGGTACTAGCGGGAGCATCCTACAATGAGCAGTTCTTC.

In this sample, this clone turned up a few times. CDR3 amino acids: CAISEQLNSPLHF. In nucleotides, the CDR3 is TGTGCCATCAGTGAACAGTTGAATTCACCCCTCCACTTT. This chain uses TRBV10-3 with TRBJ1-6; D not resolved. The germline V gene has CDR1 ENHRY and CDR2 SYGVKD. Trimming stripped 3 bases from V and 7 bases from J, with 7 bases between. This CDR3 is built from 13 residues.

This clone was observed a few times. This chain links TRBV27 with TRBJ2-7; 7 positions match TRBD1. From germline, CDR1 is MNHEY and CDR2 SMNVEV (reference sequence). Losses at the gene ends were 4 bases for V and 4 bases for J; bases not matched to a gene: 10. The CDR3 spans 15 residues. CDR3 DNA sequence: TGTGCCAGCAGTTCCCTCGCACAGGGGCTATACGAGCAGTACTTC. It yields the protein CASSSLAQGLYEQYF.

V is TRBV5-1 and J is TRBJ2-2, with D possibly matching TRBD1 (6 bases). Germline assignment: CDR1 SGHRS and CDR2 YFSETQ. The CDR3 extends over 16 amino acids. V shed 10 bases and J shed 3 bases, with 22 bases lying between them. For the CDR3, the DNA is TGCGCCGGGGCCGAAACAGGGAAGGTGGACACCGGGGAGCTGTTTTTT. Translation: CAGAETGKVDTGELFF. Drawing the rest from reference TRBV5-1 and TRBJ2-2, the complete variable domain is KAGVTQTPRYLIKTRGQQVTLSCSPISGHRSVSWYQQTPGQGLQFLFEYFSETQRNKGNFPGRFSGRQFSNSRSEMNVSTLELGDSALYLCAGAETGKVDTGELFFGEGSRLTVL.

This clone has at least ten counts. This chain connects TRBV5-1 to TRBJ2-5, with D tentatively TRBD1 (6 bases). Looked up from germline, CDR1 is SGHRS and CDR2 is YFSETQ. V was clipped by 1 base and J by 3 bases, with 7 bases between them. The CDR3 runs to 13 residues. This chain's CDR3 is CASSLPGEETQYF. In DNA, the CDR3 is TGCGCCAGCAGCTTGCCAGGGGAAGAGACCCAGTACTTC.

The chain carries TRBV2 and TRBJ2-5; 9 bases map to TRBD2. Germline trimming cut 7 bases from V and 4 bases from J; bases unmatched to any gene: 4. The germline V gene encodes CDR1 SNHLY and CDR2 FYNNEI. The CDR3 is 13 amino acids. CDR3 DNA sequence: TGTGCCAGCACACCGGGACTAGCAGAGACCCAGTACTTC. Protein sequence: CASTPGLAETQYF.

CDR3 loop: CASRNGGIQETQYF. In DNA form, the CDR3 reads TGTGCCAGCCGGAATGGGGGAATCCAAGAGACCCAGTACTTC. The chain carries TRBV28 and TRBJ2-5; D may correspond to TRBD1 or TRBD2 (5 bases each). CDR3 length equals 14 residues. The V gene's germline CDR1 is MDHEN and CDR2 SYDVKM. The V and J ends lost 8 bases and 1 base respectively, with 14 bases between them.

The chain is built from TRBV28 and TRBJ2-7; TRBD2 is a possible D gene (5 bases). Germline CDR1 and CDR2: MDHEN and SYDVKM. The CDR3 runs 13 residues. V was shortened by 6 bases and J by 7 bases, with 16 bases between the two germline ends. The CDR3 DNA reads TGTGCCAGCAGGACTACTCGAGGGAGTGAGCAGTACGTC. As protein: CASRTTRGSEQYV.

CDR3 in DNA: TGTGCCACCAGCGGATACAGGGCAGGGGGGACTGAAGCTTTCTTT. Amino acids: CATSGYRAGGTEAFF. The V and J genes are TRBV15 and TRBJ1-1; the match to TRBD1 covers 7 bases. The CDR3 runs to 15 residues. V shed 5 bases and J 5 bases; nucleotides not matched to a gene: 11. From germline, CDR1 is LNHNV and CDR2 YYDKDF (reference sequence).

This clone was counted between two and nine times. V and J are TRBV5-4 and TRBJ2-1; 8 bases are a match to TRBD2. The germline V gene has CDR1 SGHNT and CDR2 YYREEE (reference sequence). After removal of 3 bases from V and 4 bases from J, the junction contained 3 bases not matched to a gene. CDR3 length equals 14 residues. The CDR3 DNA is TGTGCCAGCAGCTCTCGGGGGGGGTACAATGAGCAGTTCTTC. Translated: CASSSRGGYNEQFF.

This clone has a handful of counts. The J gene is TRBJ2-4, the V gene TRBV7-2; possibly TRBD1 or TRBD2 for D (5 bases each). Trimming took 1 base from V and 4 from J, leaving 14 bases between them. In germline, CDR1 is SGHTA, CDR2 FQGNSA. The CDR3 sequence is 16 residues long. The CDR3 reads CASSLGSRGAKNIQYF. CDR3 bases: TGTGCCAGCAGCTTAGGTTCAAGAGGGGCTAAAAACATTCAGTACTTC.

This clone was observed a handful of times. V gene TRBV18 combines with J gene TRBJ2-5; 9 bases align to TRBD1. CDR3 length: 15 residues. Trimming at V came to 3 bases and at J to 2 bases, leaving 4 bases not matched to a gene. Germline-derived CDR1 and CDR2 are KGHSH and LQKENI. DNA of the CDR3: TGTGCCAGCTCACCGGGACAGGGTTCACAAGAGACCCAGTACTTC. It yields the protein CASSPGQGSQETQYF.

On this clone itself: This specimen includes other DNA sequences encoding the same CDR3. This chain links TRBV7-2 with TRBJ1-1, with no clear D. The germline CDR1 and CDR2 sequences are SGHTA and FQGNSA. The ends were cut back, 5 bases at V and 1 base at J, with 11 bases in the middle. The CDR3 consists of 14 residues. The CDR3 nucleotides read TGTGCCAGCAGCCCTGGATCGGCGAACACTGAAGCTTTCTTT. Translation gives CASSPGSANTEAFF.

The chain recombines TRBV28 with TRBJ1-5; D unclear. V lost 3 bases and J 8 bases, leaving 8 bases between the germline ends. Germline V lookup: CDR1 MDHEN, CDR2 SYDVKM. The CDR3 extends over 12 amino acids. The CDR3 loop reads CASSFGGKPQHF. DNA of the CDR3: TGTGCCAGCAGTTTCGGTGGAAAGCCCCAGCATTTT.

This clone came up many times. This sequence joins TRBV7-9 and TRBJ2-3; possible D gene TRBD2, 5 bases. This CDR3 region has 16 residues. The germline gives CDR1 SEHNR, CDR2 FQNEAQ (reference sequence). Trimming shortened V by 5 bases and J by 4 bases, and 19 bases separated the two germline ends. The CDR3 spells CASSETVSLSADTQYF. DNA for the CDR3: TGTGCCAGCAGCGAAACGGTTAGCCTTAGCGCAGATACGCAGTATTTT.

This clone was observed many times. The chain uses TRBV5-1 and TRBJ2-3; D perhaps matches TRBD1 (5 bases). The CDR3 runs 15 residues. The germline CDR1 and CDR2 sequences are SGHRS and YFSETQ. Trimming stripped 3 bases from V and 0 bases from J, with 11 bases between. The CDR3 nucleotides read TGCGCCAGCAGCTCATCGACAGCTAGCACAGATACGCAGTATTTT. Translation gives CASSSSTASTDTQYF.

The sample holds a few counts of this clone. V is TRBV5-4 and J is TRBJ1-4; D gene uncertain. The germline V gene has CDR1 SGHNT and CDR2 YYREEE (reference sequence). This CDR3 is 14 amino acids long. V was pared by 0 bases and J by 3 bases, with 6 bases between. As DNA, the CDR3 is TGTGCCAGCAGCTTGGGGGGATCTAATGAAAAACTGTTTTTT. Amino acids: CASSLGGSNEKLFF.

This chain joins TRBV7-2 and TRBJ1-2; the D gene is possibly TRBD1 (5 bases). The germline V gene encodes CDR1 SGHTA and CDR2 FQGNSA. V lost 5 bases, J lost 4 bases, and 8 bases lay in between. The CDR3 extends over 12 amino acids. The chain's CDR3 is CASSRDGYGYTF. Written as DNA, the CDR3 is TGTGCCAGCAGCAGGGACGGCTATGGCTACACCTTC.